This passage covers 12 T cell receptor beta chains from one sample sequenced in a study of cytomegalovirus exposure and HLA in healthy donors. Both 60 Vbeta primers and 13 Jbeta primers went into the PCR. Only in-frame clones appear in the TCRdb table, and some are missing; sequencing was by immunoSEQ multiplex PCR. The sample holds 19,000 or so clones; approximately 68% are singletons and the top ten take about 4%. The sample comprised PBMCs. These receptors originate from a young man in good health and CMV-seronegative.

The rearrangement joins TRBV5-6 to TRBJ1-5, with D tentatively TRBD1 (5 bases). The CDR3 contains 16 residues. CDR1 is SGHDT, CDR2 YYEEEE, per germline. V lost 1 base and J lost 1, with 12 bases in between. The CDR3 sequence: CASSLRQGGSNQPQHF. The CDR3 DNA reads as TGTGCCAGCAGCTTGCGGCAGGGAGGGAGCAATCAGCCCCAGCATTTT.

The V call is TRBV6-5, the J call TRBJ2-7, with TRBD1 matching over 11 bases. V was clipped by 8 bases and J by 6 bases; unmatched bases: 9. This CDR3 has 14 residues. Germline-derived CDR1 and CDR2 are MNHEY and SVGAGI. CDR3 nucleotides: TGTGCCAGCCGGGGGGAAGGGACAGGGGGCGAGCAGTACTTC. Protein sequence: CASRGEGTGGEQYF.

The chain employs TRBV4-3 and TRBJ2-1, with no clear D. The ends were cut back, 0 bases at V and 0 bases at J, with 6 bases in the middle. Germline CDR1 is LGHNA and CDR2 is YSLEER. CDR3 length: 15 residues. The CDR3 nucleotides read TGCGCCAGCAGCCAAGAACAGAGCTCCTACAATGAGCAGTTCTTC. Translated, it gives CASSQEQSSYNEQFF.

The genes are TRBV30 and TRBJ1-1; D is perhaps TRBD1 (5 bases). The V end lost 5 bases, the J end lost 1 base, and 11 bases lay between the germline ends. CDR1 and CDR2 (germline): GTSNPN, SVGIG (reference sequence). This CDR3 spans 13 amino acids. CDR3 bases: TGTGCCTGGGGCGGGAGGGGGAACACTGAAGCTTTCTTT. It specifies CAWGGRGNTEAFF.

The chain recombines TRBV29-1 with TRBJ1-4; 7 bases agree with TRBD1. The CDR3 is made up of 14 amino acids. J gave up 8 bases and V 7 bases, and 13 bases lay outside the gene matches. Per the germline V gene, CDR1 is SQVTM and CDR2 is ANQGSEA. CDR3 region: CSATRTGGWEKLFF. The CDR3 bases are TGCAGCGCAACAAGGACAGGCGGTTGGGAAAAACTGTTTTTT.

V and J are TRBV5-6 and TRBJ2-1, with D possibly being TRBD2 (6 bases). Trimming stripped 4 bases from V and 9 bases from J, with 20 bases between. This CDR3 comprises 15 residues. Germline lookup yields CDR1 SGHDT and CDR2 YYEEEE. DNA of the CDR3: TGTGCCAGCAGCCGCCCTCCCGGGACTCTGGGTGAGCAGTTCTTC. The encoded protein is CASSRPPGTLGEQFF.

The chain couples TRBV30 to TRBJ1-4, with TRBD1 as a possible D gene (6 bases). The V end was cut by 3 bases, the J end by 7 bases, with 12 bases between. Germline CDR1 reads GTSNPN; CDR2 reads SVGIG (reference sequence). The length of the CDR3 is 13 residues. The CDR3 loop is CAWSQGRSEKLFF. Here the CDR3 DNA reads TGTGCCTGGAGCCAGGGGCGGAGTGAAAAACTGTTTTTT.

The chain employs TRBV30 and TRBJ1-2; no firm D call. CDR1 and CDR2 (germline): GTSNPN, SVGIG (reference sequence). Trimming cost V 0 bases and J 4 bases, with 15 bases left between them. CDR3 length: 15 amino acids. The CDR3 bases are TGTGCCTGGAGTGTACAACCGGGGAGAGCCTATGGCTACACCTTC. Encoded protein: CAWSVQPGRAYGYTF.

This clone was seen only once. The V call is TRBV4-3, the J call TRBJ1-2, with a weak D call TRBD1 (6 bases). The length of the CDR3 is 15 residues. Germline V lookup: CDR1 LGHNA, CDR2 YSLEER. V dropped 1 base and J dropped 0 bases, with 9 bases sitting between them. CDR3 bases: TGCGCCAGCAGCCAAGGGACAGATCCTAACTATGGCTACACCTTC. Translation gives CASSQGTDPNYGYTF.

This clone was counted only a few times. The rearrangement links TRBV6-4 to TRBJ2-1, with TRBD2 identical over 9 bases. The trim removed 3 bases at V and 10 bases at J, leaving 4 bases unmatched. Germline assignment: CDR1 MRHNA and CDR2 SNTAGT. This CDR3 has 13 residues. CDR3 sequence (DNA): TGTGCCAGCAGTGAGGGCGGGAGGGGCGAGCAGTTCTTC. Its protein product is CASSEGGRGEQFF.

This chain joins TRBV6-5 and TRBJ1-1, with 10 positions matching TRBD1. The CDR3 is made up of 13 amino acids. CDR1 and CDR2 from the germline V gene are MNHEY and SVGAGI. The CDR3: CATRDRGNTEAFF. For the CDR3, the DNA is TGTGCTACCAGGGACAGGGGAAACACTGAAGCTTTCTTT.

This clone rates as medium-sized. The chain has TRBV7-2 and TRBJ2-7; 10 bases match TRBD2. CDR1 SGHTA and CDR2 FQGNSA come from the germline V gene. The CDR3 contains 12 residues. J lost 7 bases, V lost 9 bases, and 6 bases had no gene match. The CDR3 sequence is CASGLAGVEQYF. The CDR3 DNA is TGTGCCAGTGGTCTAGCGGGAGTTGAGCAGTACTTC.